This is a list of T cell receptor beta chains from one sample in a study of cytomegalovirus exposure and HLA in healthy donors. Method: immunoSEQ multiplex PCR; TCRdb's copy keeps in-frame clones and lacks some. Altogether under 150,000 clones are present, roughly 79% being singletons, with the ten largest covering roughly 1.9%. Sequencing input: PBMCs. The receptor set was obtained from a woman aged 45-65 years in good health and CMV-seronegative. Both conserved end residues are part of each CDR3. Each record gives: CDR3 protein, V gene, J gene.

CDR3aa: CASSLDHDTNGELFF
v_gene: TRBV11-2
j_gene: TRBJ2-2

CDR3aa: CASSLGIRQSQETQYF
v_gene: TRBV5-6
j_gene: TRBJ2-5

CDR3aa: CASSPGTVNQPQHF
v_gene: TRBV18
j_gene: TRBJ1-5

CDR3aa: CASSPGELSHEQFF
v_gene: TRBV5-1
j_gene: TRBJ2-1

CDR3aa: CASRSGTGGIDTQYF
v_gene: TRBV4-2
j_gene: TRBJ2-3

CDR3aa: CASSWGHNSNQPQNF
v_gene: TRBV5-1
j_gene: TRBJ1-5

CDR3aa: CASSQKLVTRTDTQYF
v_gene: TRBV28
j_gene: TRBJ2-3

CDR3aa: CASSSGLAVNEQFF
v_gene: TRBV5-1
j_gene: TRBJ2-1

CDR3aa: CAWSVVGTSGGGFF
v_gene: TRBV30
j_gene: TRBJ2-1

CDR3aa: CASSQAVVGQPQHF
v_gene: TRBV4-3
j_gene: TRBJ1-5

CDR3aa: CASSPRRFEAFF
v_gene: TRBV6-5
j_gene: TRBJ1-1

CDR3aa: CASSLYTPTNEKLFF
v_gene: TRBV7-2
j_gene: TRBJ1-4

CDR3aa: CASGLVPPRDNEQFF
v_gene: TRBV12-5
j_gene: TRBJ2-1

CDR3aa: CAIRGAGGLTDTQYF
v_gene: TRBV10-3
j_gene: TRBJ2-3

CDR3aa: CASSPHGAGNTDTQYF
v_gene: TRBV7-3
j_gene: TRBJ2-3

CDR3aa: CAIGQGHPGANVLTF
v_gene: TRBV19
j_gene: TRBJ2-6

CDR3aa: CASSYSRVDGYTF
v_gene: TRBV6-5
j_gene: TRBJ1-2

CDR3aa: CASSLGQLNEKLFF
v_gene: TRBV6-6
j_gene: TRBJ1-4

CDR3aa: CASSEFYSEDRGEQYF
v_gene: TRBV6-1
j_gene: TRBJ2-3

CDR3aa: CASSPAGIGGNIQYF
v_gene: TRBV6-5
j_gene: TRBJ2-4

CDR3aa: CASSKRRQNEAFF
v_gene: TRBV19
j_gene: TRBJ1-1

CDR3aa: CAISKRGVTYEQYF
v_gene: TRBV10-3
j_gene: TRBJ2-7

CDR3aa: CASSPGRGATEAFF
v_gene: TRBV18
j_gene: TRBJ1-1

CDR3aa: CASRTSGGNEQYF
v_gene: TRBV6-1
j_gene: TRBJ2-7

CDR3aa: CASLVSVFGGTGSYEQYF
v_gene: TRBV7-8
j_gene: TRBJ2-7

CDR3aa: CASSQDRRKGTVEAFF
v_gene: TRBV4-1
j_gene: TRBJ1-1

CDR3aa: CASSATGTGRTEAFF
v_gene: TRBV5-4
j_gene: TRBJ1-1

CDR3aa: CASSDSARGLNTGELFF
v_gene: TRBV6-4
j_gene: TRBJ2-2